This T cell receptor (beta chain) was captured by sequencing in a study of blood T cells in healthy people across ages. The sample providers were healthy Caucasian people from Russia, aged roughly 6 to 100. A sample-barcoded 5' primer and a J-beta primer mix were used in a second PCR of about 7 to 12 cycles. A 12-random-nucleotide template-switch adaptor tagged each cDNA molecule. TCRdb fed the 5' RACE reads into MiXCR, producing one record per CDR3 protein. The data hold 730,000 or so distinct CDR3 sequences, with around two fifths observed a single time. Material for sequencing was blood. The TCR was taken from an elderly man in good health.

CDR3 nucleotide sequence: TGCAGTGCCGGGGACAGGGCTCTCCAAGAGACCCAGTACTTC. The encoded protein is CSAGDRALQETQYF. The rearrangement joins TRBV20-1 to TRBJ2-5; TRBD1 agrees at 9 bases. The CDR3 runs to 14 residues. V shed 6 bases, J shed 1 base, and the junction held 6 bases outside the gene matches. Germline assignment: CDR1 DFQATT and CDR2 SNEGSKA (reference sequence).